The rows below give T cell receptor beta chains drawn from one sample of a study of blood T cell repertoires in COVID-19. Repertoires were generated with immunoSEQ multiplex PCR, while TCRdb's copy carries only in-frame clones and drops some. The profile shows over 120,000 clones, approximately 85% of them singletons. Sequenced input: peripheral blood. The receptors shown here come from a human donor with acute or convalescent COVID-19. The donor label of this sample is uncertain. The CDR3 runs from the conserved cysteine through the conserved F or W. A D gene is named only where the DNA matches it firmly. Clone size is stated in some rows and not others, as once, few, many or a class when expanded.

j_call d_call v_call clone_size cdr3_aa cdr3_nt
TRBJ2-5 - TRBV5-1 - CASSLGQVASETQYF TGCGCCAGCAGCTTGGGGCAGGTGGCCTCAGAGACCCAGTACTTC
TRBJ2-2 - TRBV5-1 - CASSLMTSLRNTGELFF TGCGCCAGCAGCCTAATGACTAGTCTCCGAAACACCGGGGAGCTGTTTTTT
TRBJ2-7 - TRBV9 - CASSVGRDTNLQIYEQYF TGTGCCAGCAGCGTAGGTCGGGACACAAACCTACAAATCTACGAGCAGTACTTC
TRBJ2-3 - TRBV19 - CASSIRVHRTQYF TGTGCCAGTAGTATACGGGTGCATCGGACGCAGTATTTT
TRBJ2-7 TRBD2 TRBV3-1/TRBV3-2 - CASSPRGGASGEQYF TGTGCCAGCAGCCCTCGGGGGGGCGCCTCGGGTGAGCAGTACTTC
TRBJ2-3 TRBD2 TRBV24-1 - CATSDPSGRSTDTQYF TGTGCCACCAGTGATCCTAGCGGGAGGAGCACAGATACGCAGTATTTT
TRBJ1-2 - TRBV27 - CASRRRVDYGYTF TGTGCCAGCAGACGCAGGGTTGACTATGGCTACACCTTC
TRBJ2-2 TRBD1 TRBV5-1 - CASSQGTGSGELFF TGCGCCAGCAGCCAGGGGACAGGGTCCGGGGAGCTGTTTTTT
TRBJ2-7 - TRBV7-9 - CASSLAQEYEQYF TGTGCCAGCAGCTTAGCGCAGGAATACGAGCAGTACTTC
TRBJ2-5 - TRBV7-2 - CASSPLRGGQETQYF TGTGCCAGCAGCCCCCTGAGAGGGGGACAAGAGACCCAGTACTTC
TRBJ1-2 - TRBV7-2 once CASNPGDGPYGYTF TGTGCCAGCAACCCGGGGGACGGACCATATGGCTACACCTTC
TRBJ1-6 TRBD1 TRBV18 - CASSPMTGGNSPLHF TGTGCCAGCTCACCTATGACAGGGGGTAATTCACCCCTCCACTTT
TRBJ2-3 - TRBV7-9 - CASSPPVGTDTQYF TGTGCCAGCAGCCCCCCGGTTGGCACAGATACGCAGTATTTT
TRBJ2-7 - TRBV12-5 - CASGYTGRYEQYF TGTGCTAGTGGTTATACAGGGCGCTACGAGCAGTACTTC
TRBJ2-5 - TRBV19 - CASRLGETQYF TGTGCCAGCCGACTCGGGGAGACCCAGTACTTC
TRBJ2-5 - TRBV4-3 - CASSQELGPGKETQYF TGCGCCAGCAGCCAAGAATTAGGGCCAGGGAAGGAGACCCAGTACTTC
TRBJ1-6 TRBD1 TRBV4-2 - CASSQDLGTATNSPLHF TGTGCCAGCAGCCAAGATCTCGGGACAGCGACCAATTCACCCCTCCACTTT
TRBJ1-2 TRBD1 TRBV5-1 - CASSLGDSSGYTF TGCGCCAGCAGCCTAGGGGACAGTTCTGGCTACACCTTC
TRBJ2-5 TRBD1 TRBV2 few CASSEARAGGVRETQYF TGTGCCAGCAGTGAAGCGCGGGCAGGGGGCGTAAGGGAGACCCAGTACTTC
TRBJ2-2 - TRBV7-9 - CASSLEFGTGELFF TGTGCCAGCAGCTTAGAGTTCGGCACCGGGGAGCTGTTTTTT
TRBJ1-2 - TRBV21-1 - CASYGYTF TGTGCTTCGTATGGCTACACCTTC
TRBJ1-2 TRBD1 TRBV6-5 - CASTLDRDAFFYTF TGTGCCAGCACCCTGGACAGGGATGCGTTCTTCTACACCTTC
TRBJ2-1 - TRBV19 - CASRAQGVYNEQFF TGTGCCAGTAGGGCACAGGGAGTATACAATGAGCAGTTCTTC
TRBJ2-3 TRBD2 TRBV5-1 - CASSLALAGDFTDTQYF TGCGCCAGCAGCTTGGCACTAGCGGGAGACTTCACAGATACGCAGTATTTT
TRBJ2-3 - TRBV4-3 - CASSHSYTDTQYF TGCGCCAGCAGCCACTCGTACACAGATACGCAGTATTTT
TRBJ1-1 TRBD1 TRBV11-2 - CASGDRVNTEAFF TGTGCCAGCGGGGACAGGGTGAACACTGAAGCTTTCTTT
TRBJ2-3 - TRBV6-5 - CASSYSQARTLDTQYF TGTGCCAGCAGTTACTCGCAGGCCCGGACTCTGGATACGCAGTATTTT
TRBJ1-1 TRBD1 TRBV5-1 once CASRTGAGTEAFF TGCGCCTCGAGGACAGGAGCGGGCACTGAAGCTTTCTTT
TRBJ1-5 - TRBV9 - CASSARTSQADQPQHF TGTGCCAGCAGCGCCCGGACCTCACAAGCGGATCAGCCCCAGCATTTT
TRBJ1-5 - TRBV18 - CASSPPGQGPQPQHF TGTGCCAGCTCACCACCGGGGCAGGGTCCACAGCCCCAGCATTTT
TRBJ1-2 - TRBV4-1 - CASSQDGSREYYGYTF TGCGCCAGCAGCCAAGATGGGTCCAGGGAATACTATGGCTACACCTTC
TRBJ2-3 - TRBV9 - CASSAYKQGPDTQYF TGTGCCAGCAGCGCCTACAAACAGGGCCCAGATACGCAGTATTTT
TRBJ1-2 - TRBV5-1 - CASSLGSGSDYGYTF TGCGCCAGCAGCTTGGGATCAGGGTCGGACTATGGCTACACCTTC
TRBJ2-7 TRBD1 TRBV27 once CASSPDRGGYEQYF TGTGCCAGCAGTCCGGACAGGGGAGGCTACGAGCAGTACTTC
TRBJ1-2 TRBD1 TRBV10-3 once CAISEVDRGHGYGYTF TGTGCCATCAGTGAGGTCGACAGGGGGCATGGCTATGGCTACACCTTC
TRBJ2-2 - TRBV11-3 - CASSSGGRTGELFF TGTGCCAGCAGCTCCGGAGGGCGAACCGGGGAGCTGTTTTTT
TRBJ2-1 - TRBV19 - CASSIDSRGYFF TGTGCCAGTAGTATAGATTCTAGGGGATATTTCTTC
TRBJ1-1 - TRBV6-5 - CASSYSEQENTEAFF TGTGCCAGCAGTTACTCTGAGCAGGAGAACACTGAAGCTTTCTTT
TRBJ1-2 TRBD1 TRBV19 few CASSLWTGGLVLGYTF TGTGCCAGTAGTCTGTGGACAGGGGGCTTGGTACTTGGCTACACCTTC
TRBJ1-2 - TRBV14 - CASSPQINYGYTF TGTGCCAGCAGCCCACAGATAAACTATGGCTACACCTTC
TRBJ1-2 - TRBV7-9 few CASSLVGLGGYTF TGTGCCAGCAGCTTAGTGGGGCTGGGCGGCTACACCTTC
TRBJ2-7 TRBD1 TRBV30 - CAWSMTGLGEQYF TGTGCCTGGAGTATGACAGGGCTAGGCGAGCAGTACTTC
TRBJ2-2 - TRBV7-2 - CASSLEQGLVGELFF TGTGCCAGCAGCTTAGAACAGGGTTTAGTGGGGGAGCTGTTTTTT
TRBJ1-6 TRBD1 TRBV6-1 once CASSEARSRGNSPLHF TGTGCCAGCAGTGAAGCAAGGAGCAGGGGGAACTCACCCCTCCACTTT
TRBJ2-5 TRBD2 TRBV5-6 once CASSRMREQETQYF TGTGCCAGCAGCCGAATGCGGGAGCAAGAGACCCAGTACTTC
TRBJ1-5 - TRBV11-1 - CASSQDSNQPQHF TGTGCCAGCAGCCAGGATAGCAATCAGCCCCAGCATTTT
TRBJ1-2 TRBD1 TRBV7-2 - CASSFRVQGGNGYTF TGTGCCAGCAGCTTCCGCGTACAGGGGGGGAATGGCTACACCTTC
TRBJ2-7 TRBD1 TRBV6-5 - CASGGTGYFEQYF TGTGCCAGTGGCGGGACAGGGTACTTCGAGCAGTACTTC
TRBJ1-2 - TRBV6-1 - CASSEAIQGHGYTF TGTGCCAGCAGTGAAGCGATACAGGGTCATGGCTACACCTTC
TRBJ2-7 TRBD1 TRBV6-5 - CASTKSGTGSYEQYF TGTGCCAGCACCAAATCCGGGACAGGATCCTACGAGCAGTACTTC
TRBJ1-1 - TRBV12-3/TRBV12-4 once CASREQGTEAFF TGTGCCAGCAGAGAACAGGGCACTGAAGCTTTCTTT
TRBJ2-5 TRBD1 TRBV6-5 - CASSPGQSETQYF TGTGCCAGCAGTCCGGGACAGTCAGAGACCCAGTACTTC
TRBJ1-1 - TRBV20-1 - CSARDLEAFF TGCAGTGCTAGAGATCTCGAAGCTTTCTTT
TRBJ2-1 - TRBV6-5 - CASGVAVYNEQFF TGTGCCAGTGGTGTAGCGGTGTACAATGAGCAGTTCTTC